This TCR beta chain stems from a study of radiation and T cells in renal cell carcinoma (TCRdb year 2020). With regard to the full study: TCR beta sequencing covered roughly 53 samples in total, comprising roughly 26 tumors and roughly 27 peripheral blood samples. Across all 53 samples, 3.8 million or so unique CDR3 nucleotide sequences encoding 2,658,974 unique CDR3 amino acid sequences were identified.

Summary of the overall study and its limitations: Higher TCR clonality was observed in irradiated tumors than in controls, with an average of roughly 54% of the repertoire accounted for by the top 100 clonotypes, compared with around 40% in nephrectomy-only tumors. Because the trial had a single-armed design, the trial could not examine how radiation dose or scheduling affected the TCR repertoire. Irradiated tumors contained more dominant CDR3 motifs, and these motifs occupied a larger share of the repertoire than in control tumors. Intratumoral heterogeneity went uncaptured because the only tumor material available was small regions of approximately 0.96 g.

What the time point label conveys for this sample: tumor resected at nephrectomy. The treatment or condition label of this sample denotes: treatment-naive control, cytoreductive nephrectomy. Control tumors were obtained from treatment-naive renal cell carcinoma patients in whom cytoreductive nephrectomy was performed without prior radiation. Every patient's renal cell carcinoma showed clear cell pathology. The control tumors sequenced for TCR were resected between the early 2010s and the mid-2010s from fewer than 12 males and a few females whose median age was approximately 59 years (range about 40 to 90). The tumors were dissociated mechanically, digested with collagenase/hyaluronidase at 37 degrees C, processed in gentleMACS C tubes, and kept in liquid nitrogen. Genomic DNA for TCR sequencing was prepared using the QIAamp DNA Blood Mini Kit (Qiagen). The analyses included only samples that passed all quality control checks.

The immunoSEQ kit was used, according to the manufacturer's recommendations, to generate TCR beta libraries from genomic DNA. To prepare the libraries, a first multiplex PCR with proprietary primers was run, followed by a second PCR that added unique barcodes, and a bead cleanup was done after each round. Each sample batch included a kit-provided positive control reaction and a negative control reaction. The final libraries underwent checking on an Agilent 4200 TapeStation D1000 ScreenTape, volumetric pooling, and quantification by qPCR. Sequencing ran on an Illumina NextSeq500 with a MidOutput 150-cycle cartridge, using 156 Read1 and 15 Index1 cycles with kit custom primers. The pooled library was loaded at 1.0 pM, and approximately 19% PhiX control was spiked in. Per the source publication's procedure: The vendor-processed data were analyzed in R, and a clonotype was defined as all T cells that share the same CDR3 nucleotide sequence. For clone abundance analyses, frequencies were normalized to the 10,000 most abundant clones per sample. Before analysis, public T cell clones were removed, and these numbered fewer than six per sample on average. The dominant motif analysis was done with ImmunoMap using the PAM10 matrix, a gap penalty of 30, and a homology threshold of 0.3, and motifs with a cumulative frequency of at least 0.01 were considered dominant. Held by TCRdb, this immuneACCESS table contains in-frame sequences only and omits some clones. Under half of the omission traces to an unresolved V gene where checked; the cause of the rest is unknown. V and J calls and clone size are copied from that table; D and trimming were computed from the DNA. A total of around 20,000 clones appear in this sample, about 55% of them only once. The ten biggest clones cover 30% to 35% of the sample.

V is pared back by 3 bases and J by 2 bases, with 14 bases lying between the germline termini. The germline V gene (reference sequence) gives CDR1 as GTSNPN and CDR2 as SVGIG. The CDR3 runs 14 amino acids, cysteine and phenylalanine included. Only CDR3 DNA is held: 42 bases, read in frame from base 1. In the case of this clone: Its antigen is still unknown. Per-nucleotide qualities are absent, and no much larger clonotype sits a single base away. Other DNA sequences in the same sample also yield this CDR3.

The source material was tumor tissue, sampled from a patient whose treatment was nephrectomy without radiotherapy. This clonotype was sampled from a man aged 45-65 years with renal cell carcinoma. This chain is built from TRBV30 and TRBJ2-7, with a weak D call of TRBD1 (6 bases match). The CDR3 region reads CAWSHRDTAYEQYF. The sequence in DNA is TGTGCCTGGAGCCACCGGGACACTGCCTACGAGCAGTACTTC.